This T cell receptor (beta chain) was sequenced in a study of Graves' ophthalmopathy and Graves' hyperthyroidism (dated by TCRdb to 2016 to 2019). In terms of the full investigation: Peripheral blood was collected before any treatment was given, at the time of initial diagnosis. Following sampling, methimazole starting at 30 mg daily was administered to hyperthyroidism patients, and high-dose intravenous methylprednisolone was administered to ophthalmopathy patients. The independent validation cohort included some 19 hyperthyroidism patients plus 17 patients who later progressed from hyperthyroidism to ophthalmopathy. The study used TCR beta repertoire signatures to distinguish Graves' ophthalmopathy from Graves' hyperthyroidism and to predict progression to ophthalmopathy. In total, approximately 140 blood samples were TCR-sequenced: fewer than 50 ophthalmopathy, roughly 77 hyperthyroidism and about 17 hyperthyroidism-to-ophthalmopathy patients. To explore V-J signatures that separate ophthalmopathy from hyperthyroidism, a discovery set of fewer than 110 patients was enrolled, consisting of 40 to 45 with ophthalmopathy and some 59 with stable hyperthyroidism. In roughly 6 hyperthyroidism patients, T-cell repertoires of thyroid tissue and blood were compared. Study-level results and caveats: Most expanded thyroid clonotypes with a frequency above 0.001 also appeared in blood, which suggests that blood repertoires may reflect the immune response in the thyroid. The 13-signature model separated ophthalmopathy from stable hyperthyroidism with 85% to 90% sensitivity and about 81% specificity in cross-validation, and 80%/75% in the test set. In validation, the model predicted ophthalmopathy progression with nearly 71% sensitivity and roughly 78% specificity; 12 predicted patients were CT-confirmed with GO in a median of approximately six months. Sample size was not statistically predetermined, and group allocation was not concealed from the investigators.

Ophthalmopathy patients were characterized by moderately to severely active disease, a Clinical Activity Score of at least 3, a NOSPECS grade of at least 4, and a disease duration under 3 months. Anyone with other autoimmune diseases, uncontrolled infections, pregnancy or lactation was excluded from the study. Clinical symptoms, serum thyroxine, TRAb, thyroid ultrasound and orbital computed tomography formed the basis of the diagnosis. Ficoll-Paque density gradient centrifugation was used to isolate PBMCs from about 10 ml of fresh peripheral blood. Total RNA was extracted with Trizol reagent and quality-checked on an Agilent 2100 Bioanalyzer. For repertoire sequencing, the TCR beta CDR3 regions were amplified from RNA transcripts. The first round of RT-PCR was done with HTBI primers and the Qiagen OneStep RT-PCR kit, and was followed by a second round of multiplex PCR, then size selection and purification. Sequencing of the libraries was carried out on an Illumina HiSeq2000 in paired-end mode with 100 bp reads. The original methods were these. SOAPnuke was used to process the reads, throwing out any read that had adapters, had uncalled bases, had a mean Phred below 15, or lacked an exact constant-primer or identifier match. High-quality paired reads were merged with COPE v1.2.5. Clonotypes were defined as unique nucleotide sequences and were aligned to IMGT TRB V, D and J references using MiTCR v1.1. Analysis was restricted to V-J combinations with a frequency above 0.0001, which covered about 99% of repertoires. For each V-J combination, a TCR clonal expansion and chaos score was defined as the ratio of F50 clonal expansion to chaos observed in the TCRdist matrix. Features were reduced by Welch's t-statistics and random forest to around 14 V-J combinations, which fed a naive Bayes classifier. Thyroid-blood repertoire similarity was quantified with the Morisita-Horn index. Using fastp at Q25 and MiXCR, TCRdb reprocessed the public reads and kept productive beta chains. Rows are unified per CDR3 protein, each entry keeping the most common DNA and genes. The authors' filters were not applied to this entry. In this sample the table shows under 350,000 distinct CDR3 sequences, roughly 15% of which occur a single time. The ten most abundant clones make up about 12% of the sample.

Here V drops 4 bases and J drops 0 bases, and the junction holds 7 bases not matched to any gene. Based on the germline V gene, the CDR1 and CDR2 sequences are MNHNS and SASEGT. Including the terminal cysteine and phenylalanine, the CDR3 comprises 16 residues. The kept DNA is CDR3 alone, 48 bases in frame from the first base. This clonotype has at least ten counts. The antigen it binds to is not known. No base-level quality is on record; no much larger clone is a single base apart. The sample consisted of peripheral blood. The chain uses TRBV6-1 and TRBJ1-1, with 8 bases matching TRBD1. The sequence was collected from an adult man with Graves' ophthalmopathy. DNA sequence: TGTGCCAGCAGTGCTTTAGAACAGGGGGTGAACACTGAAGCTTTCTTT. It encodes CASSALEQGVNTEAFF.